The 28 T cell receptor beta chains presented below share a single source sample, sequenced in a study of blood T cell repertoires in COVID-19. Using immunoSEQ multiplex PCR, the repertoire was profiled, and TCRdb retains in-frame clones only, with some absent. This table holds 230,000 or so clones, around 80% found once. Sequencing was performed on peripheral blood. These receptors were taken from a man aged 35 to 55 with active or convalescent COVID-19.

This clone was observed a single time. This chain connects TRBV6-5 to TRBJ2-7; weak D call: TRBD2 (5 bases). Trimming removed 6 bases at V and 0 bases at J, with 15 bases between. This CDR3 is 15 amino acids long. Germline V gene lookup returns CDR1 MNHEY and CDR2 SVGAGI. The DNA for the CDR3 is TGTGCCAGCAGGGACTGGGCCTCAGACTCCTACGAGCAGTACTTC. Translated: CASRDWASDSYEQYF.

This rearrangement joins TRBV7-2 to TRBJ2-6, with D perhaps TRBD2 (5 bases). This CDR3 is 16 amino acids long. In germline, CDR1 is SGHTA, CDR2 FQGNSA. Trimming shortened V by 5 bases and J by 4 bases, and 15 bases separated the two germline ends. The chain's CDR3 is CASSLQRERGANVLTF. The CDR3 DNA reads TGTGCCAGCAGCCTACAGAGGGAGAGGGGGGCCAACGTCCTGACTTTC.

CDR3 protein: CASSDRGVSGSPLHF. Written as DNA, the CDR3 is TGTGCCAGCAGTGACAGGGGGGTGAGCGGTTCACCCCTCCACTTT. The chain couples TRBV6-1 to TRBJ1-6; 7 positions match TRBD1. CDR1 and CDR2 from the germline V gene are MNHNS and SASEGT. The CDR3 spans 15 residues. The J segment lost 9 bases and the V segment lost 3 bases, leaving 8 bases of the junction unmatched.

The chain couples TRBV6-5 to TRBJ1-4, with D perhaps TRBD1 (5 bases). The CDR3 sequence is 14 residues long. V lost 5 bases, J lost 8 bases, and 15 bases lay in between. The germline V gene has CDR1 MNHEY and CDR2 SVGAGI. The CDR3 loop is CASSNRQSYEKLFF. The CDR3 coding sequence is TGTGCCAGCAGTAACCGACAGTCCTACGAAAAACTGTTTTTT.

The chain links TRBV20-1 to TRBJ1-2; no reliable D call. The V gene's germline CDR1 is DFQATT and CDR2 SNEGSKA (reference sequence). Between the trimmed V and J ends, which lost 6 bases and 6 bases, there was a span of 11 bases. The CDR3 runs 11 residues. CDR3 nucleotides: TGCAGTGCCCCCGTTGAGAATGGCTACACCTTC. Amino acids: CSAPVENGYTF.

This chain joins TRBV2 and TRBJ2-1; the D gene is possibly TRBD1 (6 bases). The CDR3 spans 14 residues. Between the trimmed V and J ends, which lost 1 base and 5 bases, there was a span of 9 bases. Germline V gives CDR1 SNHLY, CDR2 FYNNEI. CDR3 sequence reads: CASSEEGGNNEQFF. The DNA of the CDR3 is TGTGCCAGCAGTGAAGAAGGGGGAAACAATGAGCAGTTCTTC.

The gene calls are TRBV5-1 and TRBJ2-5; D is unresolved. CDR1 is SGHRS and CDR2 is YFSETQ in the germline V gene. The CDR3 contains 14 residues. V shed 1 base and J shed 1 base, with 8 bases lying between them. The CDR3 region has the DNA TGCGCCAGCAGCTTGTACGCAGGCCAAGAGACCCAGTACTTC. Its translation is CASSLYAGQETQYF. The entire variable domain, with the rest obtained from reference TRBV5-1 and TRBJ2-5, is as follows: KAGVTQTPRYLIKTRGQQVTLSCSPISGHRSVSWYQQTPGQGLQFLFEYFSETQRNKGNFPGRFSGRQFSNSRSEMNVSTLELGDSALYLCASSLYAGQETQYFGPGTRLLVL.

The rearrangement uses TRBV6-5 and TRBJ1-2, with 7 bases matching TRBD1. The CDR3 runs to 14 residues. The J segment lost 7 bases and the V segment lost 5 bases, leaving 10 bases of the junction unmatched. Germline loops: CDR1 MNHEY, CDR2 SVGAGI. CDR3 sequence: CASSIRGQTSGYTF. Here the CDR3 DNA reads TGTGCCAGCAGTATCAGGGGACAGACGTCTGGCTACACCTTC.

The gene calls are TRBV5-1 and TRBJ2-7, with D perhaps TRBD1 (5 bases). V was clipped by 6 bases and J by 5 bases, with 21 bases between them. Germline CDR1 SGHRS, CDR2 YFSETQ. This CDR3 has 15 residues. CDR3 amino acids: CASTLGQGLIHEQYF. The CDR3 DNA reads TGCGCCAGCACCCTTGGTCAGGGCTTGATCCACGAGCAGTACTTC.

The V call is TRBV7-9, the J call TRBJ2-3, with TRBD1 matching over 10 bases. The CDR3 runs 17 residues. The J segment lost 7 bases and the V segment lost 2 bases, leaving 12 bases of the junction unmatched. Germline V CDR1 and CDR2: SEHNR, FQNEAQ (reference sequence). The CDR3 sequence is CASSLSPGQGNSNTQYF. For the CDR3, the DNA is TGTGCCAGCAGCTTAAGTCCGGGACAGGGGAACTCGAATACGCAGTATTTT.

This chain joins TRBV4-2 and TRBJ1-4, with 7 bases aligning to TRBD1. This CDR3 comprises 14 residues. Germline-derived CDR1 and CDR2 are LGHNA and YNFKEQ. Trimming at V came to 4 bases and at J to 6 bases, leaving 5 bases not matched to a gene. DNA for the CDR3: TGTGCCAGCAGCCCTAGGGGGCGGGATGAAAAACTGTTTTTT. This encodes CASSPRGRDEKLFF.

The chain recombines TRBV9 with TRBJ1-2; D gene unclear. Germline CDR1 is SGDLS and CDR2 is YYNGEE. Trimming stripped 3 bases from V and 8 bases from J, with 17 bases between. The CDR3 is made up of 14 amino acids. The CDR3 coding sequence is TGTGCCAGCAGCGCCCAGGACGGGGATTGGGGCTACACCTTC. Its translation: CASSAQDGDWGYTF.

The chain combines TRBV4-1 with TRBJ1-4; D unresolved. The germline gives CDR1 MGHRA, CDR2 YSYEKL. The CDR3 loop spans 21 amino acids. V lost 0 bases, J lost 5 bases, and 28 bases lay in between. The CDR3 DNA reads as TGCGCCAGCAGCCAAGATCCACCAGAGGGCCACGCGGTGGGTCAGAATGAAAAACTGTTTTTT. Its protein product is CASSQDPPEGHAVGQNEKLFF.

This clone was found a few times. This chain links TRBV25-1 with TRBJ1-1; D not resolved. The CDR3 sequence is 13 residues long. V gave up 7 bases and J gave up 0 bases, with 9 bases separating them. Per germline, CDR1 MGHDK and CDR2 SYGVNS. Written as DNA, the CDR3 is TGTGCCAGCATAAGCAACCTGAACACTGAAGCTTTCTTT. Its translation is CASISNLNTEAFF.

The CDR3, as DNA: TGTGCCAGCAGTTTTCCACTGGGACGTTCGCGGGACAGAAACACCGGGGAGCTGTTTTTT. It is translated as CASSFPLGRSRDRNTGELFF. The genes are TRBV28 and TRBJ2-2; D perhaps matches TRBD1 (7 bases). V lost 3 bases and J lost 2, with 25 bases in between. The CDR3 runs 20 residues. CDR1 and CDR2 from the germline V gene are MDHEN and SYDVKM.

The chain is built from TRBV6-2 or TRBV6-3 and TRBJ2-7, with D possibly matching TRBD1 (6 bases). V was shortened by 6 bases and J by 2 bases, with 20 bases between the two germline ends. The germline V gene has CDR1 MNHEY and CDR2 SVGEGT. This CDR3 is 16 amino acids long. CDR3 coding DNA: TGTGCCAGCAGCTGGGCGAAAGGGACACAGACCTACGAGCAGTACTTC. It specifies CASSWAKGTQTYEQYF.

The chain has TRBV30 and TRBJ1-5; D might be TRBD1 (5 bases). V was shortened by 2 bases and J by 14 bases, with 16 bases between the two germline ends. Germline V gives CDR1 GTSNPN, CDR2 SVGIG (reference sequence). CDR3 size: 12 residues. CDR3 DNA: TGTGCCTGGAGTCCCGGGGGGGTCCTAAAGCATTTT. Its translation: CAWSPGGVLKHF.

Concerning this clone itself: Other DNA variants within this sample encode the same CDR3. The chain joins TRBV12-3 or TRBV12-4 to TRBJ1-5; D might be TRBD1 (5 bases). The V end was cut by 3 bases, the J end by 6 bases, with 9 bases between. The CDR3 extends over 13 amino acids. The CDR3 loop is CASSFGGGQPQHF. The CDR3 region has the DNA TGTGCCAGCAGTTTTGGGGGGGGTCAGCCCCAGCATTTT.

CDR3 protein: CASSYSSGYTF. Written as DNA, the CDR3 is TGTGCCAGCAGTTACTCGAGTGGCTACACCTTC. This chain joins TRBV6-6 and TRBJ1-2; D call uncertain. CDR1 MNHNY and CDR2 SVGAGI come from the germline V gene (reference sequence). The CDR3 has 11 amino acids. The germline V and J ends were trimmed by 0 bases and 7 bases, with 3 bases remaining between them.

The table lists this clone with a count of one. Other DNA sequences in the same sample also yield this CDR3. This sequence joins TRBV24-1 and TRBJ2-3, with D tentatively TRBD2 (6 bases). The CDR3 extends over 12 amino acids. V lost 9 bases and J 0 bases, leaving 6 bases between the germline ends. Germline V CDR1 and CDR2: KGHDR, SFDVKD. The CDR3 region has the DNA TGTGCCACCGGGACTAGCACAGATACGCAGTATTTT. Its protein product is CATGTSTDTQYF.

V is TRBV5-6 and J is TRBJ1-2, with TRBD1 matching over 7 bases. This CDR3 has 14 residues. Germline loops: CDR1 SGHDT, CDR2 YYEEEE. V was clipped by 4 bases and J by 5 bases; unmatched bases: 8. CDR3 nucleotides: TGTGCCAGCAGCCCAACAGGGGACTCTTATGGCTACACCTTC. Translation: CASSPTGDSYGYTF.

V and J are TRBV11-3 and TRBJ1-1; D may be TRBD1 (5 bases). CDR3 length equals 16 residues. Germline loops: CDR1 SGHNT, CDR2 YENEEA. Trimming removed 0 bases at V and 6 bases at J, with 17 bases between. CDR3 DNA: TGTGCCAGCAGCTTAGATTCCTGGCAGGGTTGGGCTGAAGCTTTCTTT. It is translated as CASSLDSWQGWAEAFF.

This clone was detected once. J is TRBJ2-7 and V is TRBV10-3; 13 bases match TRBD2. The length of the CDR3 is 15 residues. Trimming at V came to 4 bases and at J to 9 bases, leaving 9 bases not matched to a gene. Germline loops: CDR1 ENHRY, CDR2 SYGVKD. For the CDR3, the DNA is TGTGCCATCAGTGGGGGGACTAGCGGGATCGAGCGGCAGTACTTC. The encoded protein is CAISGGTSGIERQYF.

This chain uses TRBV27 with TRBJ2-3; D gene ambiguous. Trimming stripped 0 bases from V and 2 bases from J, with 6 bases between. CDR1 is MNHEY, CDR2 SMNVEV, per germline (reference sequence). The CDR3 extends over 14 amino acids. The CDR3 is CASSLSSPTDTQYF. The CDR3 nucleotides are TGTGCCAGCAGTTTATCGAGCCCCACAGATACGCAGTATTTT.

This sequence joins TRBV6-5 and TRBJ2-1, with 10 bases matching TRBD2. The CDR3 consists of 16 residues. The V gene end was trimmed by 0 bases and the J gene end by 9 bases; junction bases not matched to a gene: 8. CDR1 and CDR2 (germline): MNHEY, SVGAGI. For the CDR3, the DNA is TGTGCCAGCAGTTACTCTCTAGCGGGAGCCGGTGGTGAGCAGTTCTTC. Protein: CASSYSLAGAGGEQFF.

The chain uses TRBV5-1 and TRBJ2-7; D is undetermined. Germline assignment: CDR1 SGHRS and CDR2 YFSETQ. This CDR3 comprises 13 residues. V was pared by 0 bases and J by 4 bases, with 8 bases between. The DNA of the CDR3 is TGCGCCAGCAGCTTGGTGCCCGGGTACGAGCAGTACTTC. This translates into CASSLVPGYEQYF. The full variable domain, rest sourced from reference TRBV5-1 and TRBJ2-7, is KAGVTQTPRYLIKTRGQQVTLSCSPISGHRSVSWYQQTPGQGLQFLFEYFSETQRNKGNFPGRFSGRQFSNSRSEMNVSTLELGDSALYLCASSLVPGYEQYFGPGTRLTVT.

V and J are TRBV5-1 and TRBJ2-5; D is possibly TRBD1 (5 bases). The V gene lost 0 bases and the J gene lost 1 base, with 7 bases spanning the gap. The CDR3 has 14 amino acids. Germline V gene data show CDR1 as SGHRS and CDR2 as YFSETQ. The CDR3 DNA is TGCGCCAGCAGCTTGGGACAGAGCCAAGAGACCCAGTACTTC. Protein sequence: CASSLGQSQETQYF.

This chain connects TRBV9 to TRBJ2-3, with 11 bases aligning to TRBD2. V was clipped by 3 bases and J by 2 bases; unmatched bases: 8. This CDR3 is built from 17 residues. Germline values: CDR1 SGDLS, CDR2 YYNGEE. CDR3 coding DNA: TGTGCCAGCAGCGAGCAACCGGGACTAGCGGCCACAGATACGCAGTATTTT. It specifies CASSEQPGLAATDTQYF.